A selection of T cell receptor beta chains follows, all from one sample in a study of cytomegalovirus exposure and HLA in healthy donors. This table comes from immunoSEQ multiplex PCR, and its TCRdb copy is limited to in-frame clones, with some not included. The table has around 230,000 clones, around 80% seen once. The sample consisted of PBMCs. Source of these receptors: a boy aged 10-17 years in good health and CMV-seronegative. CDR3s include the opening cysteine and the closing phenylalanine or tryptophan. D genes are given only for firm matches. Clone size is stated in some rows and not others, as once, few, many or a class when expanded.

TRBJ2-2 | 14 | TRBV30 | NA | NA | TGTGCCTGGAGTACCGGGTCCGGCGCCGGGGAGCTGTTTTTT | CAWSTGSGAGELFF
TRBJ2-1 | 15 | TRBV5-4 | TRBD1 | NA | TGTGCCAGCAGCCGGGACAGCTTCTCCTACAATGAGCAGTTCTTC | CASSRDSFSYNEQFF
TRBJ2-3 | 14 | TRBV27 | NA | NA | TGTGCCAGCAGTTTATATCCCGGCACAGATACGCAGTATTTT | CASSLYPGTDTQYF
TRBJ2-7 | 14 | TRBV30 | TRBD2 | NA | TGTGCCTGGGGGGGGGCGGGAGGGCTCTACGAGCAGTACTTC | CAWGGAGGLYEQYF
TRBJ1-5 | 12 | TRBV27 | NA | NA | TGTGCCAGCAGTTTAAGGGGTCAGCCCCAGCATTTT | CASSLRGQPQHF
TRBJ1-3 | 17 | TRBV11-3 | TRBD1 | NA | TGTGCCAGCGGTACGATAGGGACAGAGATGGAAGGAAACACCATATATTTT | CASGTIGTEMEGNTIYF
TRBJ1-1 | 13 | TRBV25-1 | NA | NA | TGTGCCAGCAGGGCCAGTGTTAACACTGAAGCTTTCTTT | CASRASVNTEAFF
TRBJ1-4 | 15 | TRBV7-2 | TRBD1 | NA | TGTGCCAGCAGCCTAGCCTTCCGGGACAGGGAAAAACTGTTTTTT | CASSLAFRDREKLFF
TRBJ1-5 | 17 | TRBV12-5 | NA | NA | TGTGCTAGTGGTTTGTCAACTCTGGGGGGGGCAAGGCAGCCCCAGCATTTT | CASGLSTLGGARQPQHF
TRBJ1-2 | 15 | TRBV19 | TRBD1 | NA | TGTGCCAGTAGTATGGGGGACAGCCACACCTATGGCTACACCTTC | CASSMGDSHTYGYTF
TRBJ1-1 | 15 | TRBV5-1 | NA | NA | TGCGCCAGCAGCTTAGTTTCAGGAAGCGGGACTGAAGCTTTCTTT | CASSLVSGSGTEAFF
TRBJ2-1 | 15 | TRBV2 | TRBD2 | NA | TGTGCCAGCAGCGGACTAGCGGGTTCCTACAATGAGCAGTTCTTC | CASSGLAGSYNEQFF
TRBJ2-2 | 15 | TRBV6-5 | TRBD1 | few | TGTGCCAGCAGTTACAGGAGACAGGGGGTTGGGGAGCTGTTTTTT | CASSYRRQGVGELFF
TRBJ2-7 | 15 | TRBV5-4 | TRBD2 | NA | TGTGCCAGCAGCACCCGACTAGCACCTAGGTCCGAGCAGTACTTC | CASSTRLAPRSEQYF
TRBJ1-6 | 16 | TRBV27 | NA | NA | TGTGCCAGCAGTTTAAGTCCCGGGAGGGCAAATTCACCCCTCCACTTT | CASSLSPGRANSPLHF
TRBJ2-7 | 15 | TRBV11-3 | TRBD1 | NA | TGTGCCAGCAGCCCCGCCGGGACAGGATCCTACGAGCAGTACTTC | CASSPAGTGSYEQYF
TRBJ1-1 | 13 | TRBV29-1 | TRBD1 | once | TGCAGCGTTGTGACCGACAGGGACACTGAAGCTTTCTTT | CSVVTDRDTEAFF
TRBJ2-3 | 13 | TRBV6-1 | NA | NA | TGTGCCAGCAGTTCACTCGGGGCAGATACGCAGTATTTT | CASSSLGADTQYF
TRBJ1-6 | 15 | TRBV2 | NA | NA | TGTGCCAGCAGTGAAGCGGGGGGGGTTAATTCACCCCTCCACTTT | CASSEAGGVNSPLHF
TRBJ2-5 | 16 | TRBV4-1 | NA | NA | TGCGCCAGCAGCCAAGGAAGGGGGGGCACCCAAGAGACCCAGTACTTC | CASSQGRGGTQETQYF
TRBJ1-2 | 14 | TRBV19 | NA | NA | TGTGCCAGTAGTCCCGACGCCTCGGGGTATGGCTACACCTTC | CASSPDASGYGYTF
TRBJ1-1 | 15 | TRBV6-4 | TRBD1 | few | TGTGCCAGCAGTGAATATGGGACAGGGGGTACTGAAGCTTTCTTT | CASSEYGTGGTEAFF
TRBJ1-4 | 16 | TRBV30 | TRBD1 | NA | TGTGCCTGGAGTGTACTCCAGCAGGGGGCAGGAGAAAAACTGTTTTTT | CAWSVLQQGAGEKLFF
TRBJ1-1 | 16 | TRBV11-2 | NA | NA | TGTGCCAGCAGCTTAGATGGGGCGGGGATGAACACTGAAGCTTTCTTT | CASSLDGAGMNTEAFF